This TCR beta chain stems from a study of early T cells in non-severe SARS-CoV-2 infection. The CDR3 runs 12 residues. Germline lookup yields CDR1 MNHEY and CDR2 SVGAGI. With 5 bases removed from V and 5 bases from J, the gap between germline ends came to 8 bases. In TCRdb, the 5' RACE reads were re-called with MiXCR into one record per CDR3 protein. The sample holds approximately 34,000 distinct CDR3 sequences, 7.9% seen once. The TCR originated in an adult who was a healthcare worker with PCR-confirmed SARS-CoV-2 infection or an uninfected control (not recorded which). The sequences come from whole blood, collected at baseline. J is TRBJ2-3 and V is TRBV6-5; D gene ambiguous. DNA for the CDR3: TGTGCCAGCAGTGCCCAAGGAGATACGCAGTATTTT. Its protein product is CASSAQGDTQYF.